A single sample gave rise to the 30 T cell receptor beta chains below, sequenced in a study of control samples from healthy donors and cancer patients. Profiled with immunoSEQ multiplex PCR; TCRdb holds only in-frame clones, not every one. The sample shows about 160,000 clones, around 96% of them seen only once. Sequences were obtained from blood. The receptors here all came from a woman aged 25 to 39 in good health.

The gene calls are TRBV2 and TRBJ1-5, with D possibly being TRBD1 (5 bases). Deletions cut 3 bases from V and 6 bases from J, with 18 bases between. This CDR3 contains 16 residues. The germline CDR1 and CDR2 sequences are SNHLY and FYNNEI. The CDR3 DNA is TGTGCCAGCAGTGAGCTTGGGGACCGCGCCGGTCAGCCCCAGCATTTT. Translating gives CASSELGDRAGQPQHF.

The V gene is TRBV4-2, the J gene TRBJ2-4; possibly TRBD1 or TRBD2 for D (5 bases each). From germline, CDR1 is LGHNA and CDR2 YNFKEQ. Trimming left V 6 bases short and J 1 base short, with 19 bases between. The CDR3 is made up of 17 amino acids. The chain's CDR3 is CASSSGPTKTAKNIQYF. CDR3 sequence (DNA): TGTGCCAGCAGTTCGGGGCCGACAAAAACTGCCAAAAACATTCAGTACTTC.

For this clone: A junction end diverges from the germline sequence, so it may reflect a read error. The chain links TRBV6-1 to TRBJ1-1; D is unresolved. The CDR3 is 12 amino acids. The germline CDR1 and CDR2 sequences are MNHNS and SASEGT. Here the CDR3 DNA reads TGTGCCAGCAGAGAAGGGCACACTGAAGCTTTCTTT. Translating it yields CASREGHTEAFF.

The chain joins TRBV28 to TRBJ2-7; D uncertain. V lost 5 bases, J lost 2 bases, and 7 bases lay in between. The CDR3 is made up of 12 amino acids. Germline V gene lookup returns CDR1 MDHEN and CDR2 SYDVKM. The CDR3 nucleotides read TGTGCCAGCAGTACTCATACCTACGAGCAGTACTTC. Residues: CASSTHTYEQYF.

The rearrangement links TRBV5-1 to TRBJ1-4; the D gene is possibly TRBD1 (5 bases). Germline assignment: CDR1 SGHRS and CDR2 YFSETQ. V was clipped by 0 bases and J by 7 bases, with 13 bases between them. CDR3 length: 15 residues. This CDR3 reads CASSLDGLRGEKLFF. As DNA, the CDR3 is TGCGCCAGCAGCTTGGACGGGCTAAGGGGTGAAAAACTGTTTTTT.

Remarks on this clone: The same CDR3 also results from other DNA sequences found in this sample. J is TRBJ1-1 and V is TRBV30; D ambiguous. CDR3 length equals 11 residues. The V gene's germline CDR1 is GTSNPN and CDR2 SVGIG (reference sequence). Trimming pared 3 bases from V and 0 bases from J, leaving 2 bases between. In DNA form, the CDR3 reads TGTGCCTGGAGGTTGAACACTGAAGCTTTCTTT. Residues: CAWRLNTEAFF.

The genes are TRBV9 and TRBJ1-6; perhaps TRBD1 as D (5 bases). Germline CDR1 and CDR2: SGDLS and YYNGEE. The CDR3 consists of 14 residues. V was cut by 0 bases and J by 10 bases, with 11 bases left in between. The CDR3 region is CASSVDPRGSPLHF. CDR3 DNA: TGTGCCAGCAGCGTAGATCCTCGGGGCTCACCCCTCCACTTT.

The chain couples TRBV7-8 to TRBJ2-7; 8 bases match TRBD2. V shed 2 bases, J shed 0 bases, and the junction held 3 bases outside the gene matches. The CDR3 extends over 15 amino acids. The germline gives CDR1 SGHVS, CDR2 FQNEAQ. The CDR3 DNA is TGTGCCAGCAGCTTACGGGGGGGAAGCTCCTACGAGCAGTACTTC. Translated, it gives CASSLRGGSSYEQYF.

In its sample, this clone was seen once. In nucleotides, the CDR3 is TGTGCCAGCAGTTTTCGACAGGGGGCCGTCAATCAGCCCCAGCATTTT. This gives the protein CASSFRQGAVNQPQHF. V gene TRBV28 combines with J gene TRBJ1-5; 10 nucleotides line up with TRBD1. The J segment lost 3 bases and the V segment lost 3 bases, leaving 5 bases of the junction unmatched. This CDR3 has 16 residues. Germline lookup yields CDR1 MDHEN and CDR2 SYDVKM.

The chain links TRBV11-1 to TRBJ1-1; D is uncertain. Germline lookup yields CDR1 SGHAT and CDR2 FQDESV (reference sequence). The CDR3 has 12 amino acids. The V and J ends lost 4 bases and 11 bases respectively, with 14 bases between them. CDR3 in amino acids: CASSYSSSLAFF. The CDR3 coding sequence is TGTGCCAGCAGCTATTCTTCGTCGTTGGCTTTCTTT.

This chain links TRBV9 with TRBJ1-2, with TRBD1 identical over 8 bases. Trimming cost V 0 bases and J 1 base; bases outside gene matches: 11. Germline-derived CDR1 and CDR2 are SGDLS and YYNGEE. The CDR3 runs to 18 residues. DNA of the CDR3: TGTGCCAGCAGCGTAGCAGGGGGCGGGGATGGGTATAACTATGGCTACACCTTC. It codes for CASSVAGGGDGYNYGYTF. Full variable domain (outside the CDR3, taken from reference TRBV9 and TRBJ1-2): DSGVTQTPKHLITATGQRVTLRCSPRSGDLSVYWYQQSLDQGLQFLIQYYNGEERAKGNILERFSAQQFPDLHSELNLSSLELGDSALYFCASSVAGGGDGYNYGYTFGSGTRLTVV.

V usage is TRBV19 and J usage is TRBJ1-6; TRBD1 aligns across 9 bases. The CDR3 consists of 16 residues. Germline CDR1 LNHDA, CDR2 SQIVND (reference sequence). Trimming at V came to 6 bases and at J to 6 bases, leaving 9 bases not matched to a gene. The CDR3 DNA reads TGTGCCAGTAGCCGAAGCTGGGACAGGGTTAATTCACCCCTCCACTTT. Its protein product is CASSRSWDRVNSPLHF.

This rearrangement joins TRBV15 to TRBJ1-1; tentative D call: TRBD1 (6 bases). This CDR3 region has 15 residues. CDR1 and CDR2 from the germline V gene are LNHNV and YYDKDF (reference sequence). Trimming left V 3 bases short and J 4 bases short, with 15 bases between. The CDR3 protein is CATSRKGRGPTEAFF. CDR3 nucleotide sequence: TGTGCCACCAGCAGGAAGGGCAGGGGACCCACTGAAGCTTTCTTT.

The CDR3 region is CASKSSKGGKLFF. Written as DNA, the CDR3 is TGTGCCAGCAAGAGTTCCAAGGGGGGAAAACTGTTTTTT. The chain recombines TRBV2 with TRBJ1-4, with D perhaps TRBD1 (6 bases). This CDR3 is 13 amino acids long. V was trimmed by 7 bases and J by 10 bases, leaving 16 bases between them. Germline V gene data show CDR1 as SNHLY and CDR2 as FYNNEI.

The V gene is TRBV11-3, the J gene TRBJ1-1; unclear D gene. The V end lost 7 bases, the J end lost 3 bases, and 18 bases lay between the germline ends. The CDR3 runs to 15 residues. Germline assignment: CDR1 SGHNT and CDR2 YENEEA. CDR3 loop: CASNQITDPDTEAFF. In nucleotides, the CDR3 is TGTGCCAGCAACCAAATTACAGATCCTGACACTGAAGCTTTCTTT.

The chain recombines TRBV7-2 with TRBJ2-7; unclear D gene. Trimming removed 5 bases at V and 2 bases at J, with 13 bases between. CDR1 is SGHTA, CDR2 FQGNSA, per germline. The CDR3 extends over 14 amino acids. CDR3 loop: CASSLRPNPYEQYF. The CDR3 coding sequence is TGTGCCAGCAGCCTAAGACCTAATCCCTACGAGCAGTACTTC.

The J gene is TRBJ2-3, the V gene TRBV7-8; D gene unclear. The CDR3 is 15 residues long. V gave up 2 bases and J gave up 5 bases, with 14 bases separating them. CDR1 is SGHVS, CDR2 FQNEAQ, per germline. The CDR3 is CASSLTPRLEDTQYF. The CDR3 nucleotides read TGTGCCAGCAGCTTAACCCCTCGGCTGGAAGATACGCAGTATTTT.

The V gene is TRBV7-9, the J gene TRBJ2-1; 10 nucleotides line up with TRBD2. Germline V gene lookup returns CDR1 SEHNR and CDR2 FQNEAQ (reference sequence). This CDR3 is 13 amino acids long. V gave up 8 bases and J gave up 7 bases; unmatched junction bases: 5. The CDR3 DNA is TGTGCCAGCGTACTAGCGGGGTCTAATGAGCAGTTCTTC. This sequence encodes CASVLAGSNEQFF.

The rearrangement links TRBV7-9 to TRBJ2-3; a possible D gene is TRBD1 (5 bases). Trimming pared 5 bases from V and 4 bases from J, leaving 13 bases between. Germline V gene data show CDR1 as SEHNR and CDR2 as FQNEAQ (reference sequence). This CDR3 contains 14 residues. CDR3 protein: CASSPTTAPDTQYF. The CDR3 DNA sequence: TGTGCCAGCAGCCCCACGACAGCCCCAGATACGCAGTATTTT. Supplemented by reference TRBV7-9 and TRBJ2-3, the full variable domain reads DTGVSQNPRHKITKRGQNVTFRCDPISEHNRLYWYRQTLGQGPEFLTYFQNEAQLEKSRLLSDRFSAERPKGSFSTLEIQRTEQGDSAMYLCASSPTTAPDTQYFGPGTRLTVL.

The rearrangement joins TRBV30 to TRBJ2-3; 12 bases agree with TRBD2. Germline values: CDR1 GTSNPN, CDR2 SVGIG (reference sequence). The length of the CDR3 is 15 residues. V gave up 4 bases and J gave up 5 bases; unmatched junction bases: 7. In DNA, the CDR3 is TGTGCCTGGACCAACCTAGCGGGGGGGCTAGATACGCAGTATTTT. It is translated as CAWTNLAGGLDTQYF.

The V call is TRBV28, the J call TRBJ2-1; 8 nucleotides line up with TRBD1. The CDR3 is 13 residues long. V shed 2 bases, J shed 15 bases, and the junction held 9 bases outside the gene matches. The germline CDR1 and CDR2 sequences are MDHEN and SYDVKM. CDR3 DNA: TGTGCCAGCAGTTTAGAGGTCGGACAGGGTTGGTTCTTC. It is translated as CASSLEVGQGWFF.

The chain joins TRBV6-1 to TRBJ1-2; no firm D call. The length of the CDR3 is 15 residues. CDR1 MNHNS and CDR2 SASEGT come from the germline V gene. The V gene lost 0 bases and the J gene lost 5 bases, with 13 bases spanning the gap. The CDR3 loop reads CASSEAGGDPYGYTF. The DNA for the CDR3 is TGTGCCAGCAGTGAAGCGGGCGGAGATCCATATGGCTACACCTTC.

The chain has TRBV20-1 and TRBJ2-7, with D maybe TRBD2 (6 bases). Germline V gene lookup returns CDR1 DFQATT and CDR2 SNEGSKA (reference sequence). V lost 3 bases to trimming and J lost 4 bases, with 19 bases between them. The CDR3 is 15 residues long. The CDR3 loop is CSASKSMRGVYEQYF. The CDR3 nucleotides are TGCAGTGCTAGTAAATCTATGCGGGGTGTATACGAGCAGTACTTC.

This sequence joins TRBV5-6 and TRBJ2-5, with D possibly called TRBD1 or TRBD2 (5 bases each). The CDR3 extends over 14 amino acids. The germline CDR1 and CDR2 sequences are SGHDT and YYEEEE. V was trimmed by 3 bases and J by 5 bases, leaving 14 bases between them. CDR3 sequence: CASSSGREGETQYF. The CDR3 bases are TGTGCCAGCAGCTCGGGTCGAGAGGGGGAGACCCAGTACTTC.

The chain has TRBV19 and TRBJ2-2, with 8 bases lining up with TRBD1. CDR1 and CDR2 from the germline V gene are LNHDA and SQIVND (reference sequence). J lost 3 bases, V lost 7 bases, and 13 bases had no gene match. This CDR3 spans 17 amino acids. In nucleotides, the CDR3 is TGTGCCAGTACCCCGGCAGCCGGACAGGGACACACCGGGGAGCTGTTTTTT. Translating it yields CASTPAAGQGHTGELFF.

The rearrangement joins TRBV28 to TRBJ1-2, with a possible D match to TRBD1 (5 bases). V was shortened by 7 bases and J by 2 bases, with 17 bases between the two germline ends. Germline values: CDR1 MDHEN, CDR2 SYDVKM. The CDR3 consists of 15 residues. DNA for the CDR3: TGTGCCAGCACCGCCGGGCCGGGGGAAAACTATGGCTACACCTTC. It translates to CASTAGPGENYGYTF.

The genes are TRBV2 and TRBJ2-7, with 7 bases lining up with TRBD2. CDR3 length: 13 residues. Trimming cost V 8 bases and J 0 bases; bases outside gene matches: 4. Germline CDR1 SNHLY, CDR2 FYNNEI. The CDR3: CASGGVFSYEQYF. CDR3 in DNA: TGTGCCAGCGGGGGGGTTTTCTCCTACGAGCAGTACTTC.

This chain joins TRBV28 and TRBJ1-2; D ambiguous. With 2 bases removed from V and 8 bases from J, the gap between germline ends came to 12 bases. The CDR3 loop spans 13 amino acids. Germline V lookup: CDR1 MDHEN, CDR2 SYDVKM. This chain's CDR3 is CASSLNPVGGYTF. In DNA, the CDR3 is TGTGCCAGCAGTTTAAATCCAGTCGGGGGCTACACCTTC.

This chain uses TRBV15 with TRBJ2-4; the D gene is possibly TRBD2 (7 bases). Trimming removed 0 bases from V and 6 bases from J, with 12 bases in between. CDR1 is LNHNV and CDR2 is YYDKDF in the germline V gene (reference sequence). CDR3 length equals 15 residues. The CDR3 nucleotides are TGTGCCACCAGCAGAGATCGGGGGGCTGGAAACATTCAGTACTTC. Its protein product is CATSRDRGAGNIQYF.

The chain employs TRBV30 and TRBJ2-1, with 10 nucleotides matching TRBD2. There are 15 residues in the CDR3. From germline, CDR1 is GTSNPN and CDR2 SVGIG (reference sequence). J gave up 6 bases and V 4 bases, and 9 bases lay outside the gene matches. DNA for the CDR3: TGTGCCTGGAACCCGGGGCTAGCGGGGGTCAATGAGCAGTTCTTC. Its translation: CAWNPGLAGVNEQFF.